Following are 19 T cell receptor beta chains from one sample sequenced in a study of shared clonotypes between healthy human individuals. Profiling relied on immunoSEQ multiplex PCR, and the TCRdb table lists in-frame clones only, not all of them. The table has roughly 2.2 million clones, 92% seen once; the top ten hold approximately 0.39%. The source material was naive CD4+ T cells from PBMCs. Subset meaning: CD45RA+ positively selected. The receptors come from a man between 18 and 35 years old in good health. Some clones in this sample may be carry-over from other donors' samples.

The chain links TRBV9 to TRBJ2-2, with D perhaps TRBD1 (6 bases). CDR3 length equals 14 residues. The germline V gene has CDR1 SGDLS and CDR2 YYNGEE. Trimming removed 5 bases from V and 3 bases from J, with 11 bases in between. The CDR3 protein is CASRSRGYTGELFF. CDR3 in DNA: TGTGCCAGCAGGAGCAGGGGTTACACCGGGGAGCTGTTTTTT.

The V and J genes are TRBV27 and TRBJ2-3; TRBD2 matches 10 bases. Losses at the gene ends were 1 base for V and 5 bases for J; bases not matched to a gene: 9. The CDR3 extends over 17 amino acids. Germline loops: CDR1 MNHEY, CDR2 SMNVEV (reference sequence). The CDR3 DNA sequence: TGTGCCAGCAGTTTATTGTCGGCTAGCGGGAGTAAAGATACGCAGTATTTT. It yields the protein CASSLLSASGSKDTQYF.

This chain connects TRBV5-4 to TRBJ1-2; D gene unclear. The CDR3 totals 15 residues. Between the trimmed V and J ends, which lost 2 bases and 8 bases, there was a span of 19 bases. Germline CDR1 and CDR2: SGHNT and YYREEE (reference sequence). CDR3 in DNA: TGTGCCAGCAGCTTACGTTTTGGAGGACCGGAGGGCTACACCTTC. This gives the protein CASSLRFGGPEGYTF.

This chain uses TRBV7-9 with TRBJ2-2; D tentatively fits TRBD1 or TRBD2 (5 bases each). This CDR3 is built from 14 residues. Per the germline V gene, CDR1 is SEHNR and CDR2 is FQNEAQ (reference sequence). V lost 11 bases and J 0 bases, leaving 13 bases between the germline ends. This CDR3 is CAHSGGSNTGELFF. CDR3 DNA sequence: TGTGCCCACAGTGGGGGTTCGAACACCGGGGAGCTGTTTTTT.

This chain connects TRBV6-5 to TRBJ1-4, with TRBD1 as a possible D gene (6 bases). This CDR3 contains 15 residues. Per germline, CDR1 MNHEY and CDR2 SVGAGI. The V end lost 2 bases, the J end lost 5 bases, and 12 bases lay between the germline ends. CDR3 protein: CASSYRGGTNEKLFF. In DNA form, the CDR3 reads TGTGCCAGCAGTTACAGGGGGGGAACGAATGAAAAACTGTTTTTT.

This clone was counted once. The chain joins TRBV30 to TRBJ2-5; 9 bases match TRBD2. CDR3 length: 13 amino acids. Germline V CDR1 and CDR2: GTSNPN, SVGIG (reference sequence). Trimming took 8 bases from V and 5 from J; bases not matched to a gene: 9. Here the CDR3 DNA reads TGTGCCGGGAATAGCGGGAGAGGGGAGACCCAGTACTTC. Translated: CAGNSGRGETQYF.

The chain joins TRBV5-1 to TRBJ1-5; D not certain. The V end was cut by 0 bases, the J end by 1 base, with 5 bases between. Germline V gives CDR1 SGHRS, CDR2 YFSETQ. The CDR3 has 14 amino acids. The CDR3 sequence is CASSLDASNQPQHF. Written as DNA, the CDR3 is TGCGCCAGCAGCTTGGACGCAAGCAATCAGCCCCAGCATTTT.

This clone was detected only once. This CDR3 reads CASSYSGVGPQHF. The CDR3 DNA sequence: TGTGCCAGCAGTTACTCTGGCGTGGGGCCCCAGCATTTT. This sequence joins TRBV6-6 and TRBJ1-5, with unresolved D. CDR1 MNHNY and CDR2 SVGAGI come from the germline V gene (reference sequence). The CDR3 runs 13 residues. The V and J ends lost 0 bases and 9 bases respectively, with 9 bases between them.

This clone appeared a few times. This same CDR3 is encoded by further DNA sequences in the sample. V gene TRBV27 combines with J gene TRBJ1-1, with unresolved D. The CDR3 is made up of 13 amino acids. The germline V and J ends were trimmed by 4 bases and 0 bases, with 6 bases remaining between them. The germline V gene encodes CDR1 MNHEY and CDR2 SMNVEV (reference sequence). The CDR3 region has the DNA TGTGCCAGCAGTTCCACAGTGAACACTGAAGCTTTCTTT. Translation gives CASSSTVNTEAFF.

The V and J genes are TRBV5-4 and TRBJ2-3, with no clear D. CDR1 is SGHNT, CDR2 YYREEE, per germline (reference sequence). V was cut by 0 bases and J by 9 bases, with 8 bases left in between. This CDR3 is built from 12 residues. CDR3 DNA sequence: TGTGCCAGCAGCTTGGGGCCGGGCACGCAGTATTTT. Amino acids: CASSLGPGTQYF.

This clone was picked up one time. The gene calls are TRBV28 and TRBJ2-3; a possible D gene is TRBD1 (6 bases). The V end was cut by 7 bases, the J end by 2 bases, with 16 bases between. Germline CDR1 MDHEN, CDR2 SYDVKM. This CDR3 is 15 amino acids long. CDR3 in DNA: TGTGCCAGCAATCCCATGGGGGCCAACACAGATACGCAGTATTTT. Translating it yields CASNPMGANTDTQYF.

In its sample, this clone was seen a few times. This rearrangement joins TRBV28 to TRBJ1-1; 10 positions agree with TRBD1. The V and J ends lost 7 bases and 4 bases, in that order; junction bases with no gene match: 12. The V gene's germline CDR1 is MDHEN and CDR2 SYDVKM. The CDR3 covers 16 residues. CDR3 region: CASMAGQGRVSTEAFF. The CDR3, as DNA: TGTGCCAGCATGGCGGGACAGGGGAGAGTTAGCACTGAAGCTTTCTTT.

CDR3 sequence (DNA): TGCGCCAGCAGCCCTGGTGGGACTAGCGGGAATTGGTATATGGAGACCCAGTACTTC. Amino acids: CASSPGGTSGNWYMETQYF. This rearrangement joins TRBV5-1 to TRBJ2-5, with 13 positions matching TRBD2. Trimming removed 4 bases from V and 5 bases from J; junction bases left unmatched: 17. The CDR3 runs to 19 residues. Looked up from germline, CDR1 is SGHRS and CDR2 is YFSETQ.

The chain carries TRBV11-2 and TRBJ2-3; D call uncertain. V was shortened by 3 bases and J by 3 bases, with 16 bases between the two germline ends. This CDR3 contains 16 residues. The germline gives CDR1 SGHAT, CDR2 FQNNGV. CDR3 amino acids: CASSFGQVWGTDTQYF. The CDR3 DNA follows: TGTGCCAGCAGCTTCGGTCAAGTTTGGGGAACAGATACGCAGTATTTT. The variable domain in full, with the rest retrieved from reference TRBV11-2 and TRBJ2-3, is EAGVAQSPRYKIIEKRQSVAFWCNPISGHATLYWYQQILGQGPKLLIQFQNNGVVDDSQLPKDRFSAERLKGVDSTLKIQPAKLEDSAVYLCASSFGQVWGTDTQYFGPGTRLTVL.

V is TRBV30 and J is TRBJ2-7; 12 nucleotides agree with TRBD1. The CDR3 sequence is 15 residues long. Germline lookup yields CDR1 GTSNPN and CDR2 SVGIG (reference sequence). The V segment lost 1 base and the J segment 4 bases; nucleotides outside the gene matches: 5. CDR3: CAWSAPGQGAYEQYF. Written as DNA, the CDR3 is TGTGCCTGGAGTGCCCCGGGACAGGGGGCTTACGAGCAGTACTTC.

V usage is TRBV30 and J usage is TRBJ2-1, with D possibly TRBD1 on 5 matching bases. The ends were cut back, 7 bases at V and 7 bases at J, with 20 bases in the middle. The CDR3 is 14 amino acids. The V gene's germline CDR1 is GTSNPN and CDR2 SVGIG (reference sequence). CDR3 sequence reads: CASGRTSLGNEQFF. CDR3 nucleotides: TGTGCCTCCGGGCGGACATCCCTGGGGAATGAGCAGTTCTTC.

CDR3: CASSLVTRESGYTF. CDR3 DNA: TGCGCCAGCAGCTTAGTTACACGGGAGAGTGGCTACACCTTC. The chain recombines TRBV5-1 with TRBJ1-2; D is ambiguous. CDR1 SGHRS and CDR2 YFSETQ come from the germline V gene. CDR3 length: 14 residues. Trimming shortened V by 2 bases and J by 7 bases, and 15 bases separated the two germline ends.

Written as DNA, the CDR3 is TGTGCCAGCAGTTCTGCCGGGACAGGGGGCGAGGGGGAAAAACTGTTTTTT. The encoded protein is CASSSAGTGGEGEKLFF. The chain couples TRBV28 to TRBJ1-4; 12 bases are shared with TRBD1. J was trimmed by 8 bases and V by 4 bases; bases with no gene match: 11. The CDR3 contains 17 residues. Germline V gives CDR1 MDHEN, CDR2 SYDVKM.

This chain connects TRBV7-3 to TRBJ1-1, with D possibly TRBD1 on 5 matching bases. Trimming took 2 bases from V and 4 from J, leaving 8 bases between them. CDR1 and CDR2 from the germline V gene are SGHTA and FQGTGA. This CDR3 spans 13 amino acids. CDR3 in DNA: TGTGCCAGCAGCTTACGGGGACTCACTGAAGCTTTCTTT. Residues: CASSLRGLTEAFF. Full variable domain (outside the CDR3, taken from reference TRBV7-3 and TRBJ1-1): GAGVSQTPSNKVTEKGKYVELRCDPISGHTALYWYRQSLGQGPEFLIYFQGTGAADDSGLPNDRFFAVRPEGSVSTLKIQRTERGDSAVYLCASSLRGLTEAFFGQGTRLTVV.